A selection of T cell receptor beta chains follows, all from one sample in a study of blood T cell repertoires in COVID-19. TCRdb's copy holds only in-frame clones and misses some; the assay was immunoSEQ multiplex PCR. The repertoire holds over 85,000 clones, with roughly 87% as singletons. The sequenced sample was peripheral blood. These receptors all stem from a woman between 45 and 65 years old with COVID-19, enrolled during active disease. Each CDR3 is given with its conserved first and last residue. Fields, in order: J gene, V gene, clone size, D gene, CDR3 protein, CDR3 DNA. D genes are given only for firm matches. Rows give clone size only sometimes, using once, few, many, or a class for an expanded clone.

>TRBJ2-3|TRBV4-2|-|-
CASSQDVEEVSTDTQYF
TGTGCCAGCAGCCAAGATGTGGAGGAAGTTAGCACAGATACGCAGTATTTT
>TRBJ2-4|TRBV11-2|few|-
CASSLAENIQYF
TGTGCCAGCAGCTTAGCAGAAAACATTCAGTACTTC
>TRBJ1-1|TRBV12-3/TRBV12-4|few|-
CASRNRENTEAFF
TGTGCCAGCAGAAACAGGGAGAACACTGAAGCTTTCTTT
>TRBJ1-3|TRBV9|few|-
CASSVAPNRGSGTIYF
TGTGCCAGCAGCGTAGCCCCGAATCGGGGAAGTGGCACCATATATTTT
>TRBJ1-2|TRBV19|once|-
CASSIKTGGADSHGYTF
TGTGCCAGTAGTATCAAGACAGGTGGGGCAGACTCGCATGGCTACACCTTC
>TRBJ2-7|TRBV30|-|TRBD1
CAWSPGAGGWSEQYF
TGTGCCTGGAGTCCCGGGGCAGGGGGTTGGAGCGAGCAGTACTTC
>TRBJ2-7|TRBV5-4|few|-
CASSDPTVSYEQYF
TGTGCCAGCAGCGACCCGACAGTTTCCTACGAGCAGTACTTC
>TRBJ2-1|TRBV2|-|TRBD1
CASKGDRGHGEQFF
TGTGCCAGCAAAGGGGACAGGGGACATGGAGAGCAGTTCTTC
>TRBJ2-5|TRBV5-5|-|TRBD1
CASSLAGQVQETQYF
TGTGCCAGCAGCTTGGCCGGACAGGTACAAGAGACCCAGTACTTC
>TRBJ1-1|TRBV6-5|-|-
CATQPAVALTEAFF
TGTGCCACCCAGCCAGCGGTAGCCCTAACTGAAGCTTTCTTT
>TRBJ2-7|TRBV6-2/TRBV6-3|-|-
CASSYSKQVSYEQYF
TGTGCCAGCAGTTACTCAAAACAGGTCTCCTACGAGCAGTACTTC
>TRBJ2-5|TRBV7-9|-|-
CASSFPRETQYF
TGTGCCAGCAGCTTCCCCAGAGAGACCCAGTACTTC
>TRBJ1-2|TRBV2|-|-
CASSEFRTRIDFYGYTF
TGTGCCAGCAGTGAATTTCGCACCCGGATCGACTTCTATGGCTACACCTTC
>TRBJ1-1|TRBV28|-|TRBD1
CASKPGTGGLYTEAFF
TGTGCCAGCAAACCTGGGACAGGGGGCCTGTACACTGAAGCTTTCTTT
>TRBJ1-1|TRBV9|-|-
CASSVDGNTEAFF
TGTGCCAGCAGCGTAGACGGGAACACTGAAGCTTTCTTT
>TRBJ2-1|TRBV7-9|-|-
CALRRGASYNEQFF
TGTGCCCTTCGTCGGGGGGCCTCCTACAATGAGCAGTTCTTC
>TRBJ2-1|TRBV9|once|TRBD2
CASTPTSGGLDEQFF
TGTGCCAGCACCCCGACTAGCGGGGGGTTAGATGAGCAGTTCTTC
>TRBJ2-2|TRBV30|-|TRBD1
CAWSGQGSGELFF
TGTGCCTGGAGTGGACAGGGATCCGGGGAGCTGTTTTTT
>TRBJ1-5|TRBV19|-|-
CASSISPPQGQPQHF
TGTGCCAGTAGTATTAGCCCCCCCCAAGGTCAGCCCCAGCATTTT
>TRBJ1-1|TRBV27|-|TRBD1
CAVRRGLNTEAFF
TGTGCCGTTCGGAGGGGGCTGAACACTGAAGCTTTCTTT